These 8 T cell receptor beta chains share one sample of origin, sequenced in a study of CD8 T cells in ankylosing spondylitis. Antigens of these TCRs are unknown. One entry per CDR3 protein results from TCRdb running MiXCR on the 5' RACE reads. The sample yields fewer than 400,000 distinct CDR3 sequences, 20% to 25% seen once. General observations from the study: Seemingly characteristic of ankylosing spondylitis blood was a TCR beta motif consisting of several highly homologous variants.

Sequencing was performed on blood, either unsorted or a sorted T cell fraction (not recorded which). These receptors were obtained from a male donor with ankylosing spondylitis.

This rearrangement joins TRBV10-2 to TRBJ1-1, with 12 bases identical to TRBD1. V shed 7 bases and J 3 bases; nucleotides not matched to a gene: 12. CDR3 length: 17 residues. Germline CDR1 and CDR2: WSHSY and SAAADI. Here the CDR3 DNA reads TGCGCCAGCACTGGGGGTAGGGGACAGGGGGCCGACACTGAAGCTTTCTTT. It translates to CASTGGRGQGADTEAFF.

V and J are TRBV4-1 and TRBJ2-1, with D possibly being TRBD2 (6 bases). V was clipped by 4 bases and J by 11 bases, with 12 bases between them. CDR1 is MGHRA, CDR2 YSYEKL, per germline. The CDR3 extends over 12 amino acids. Here the CDR3 reads CASSRRRDQQFF. CDR3 bases: TGCGCCAGCAGCCGCAGGAGGGATCAGCAGTTCTTC.

The chain uses TRBV19 and TRBJ1-1, with TRBD1 as a possible D gene (5 bases). The CDR3 is 17 amino acids. V shed 3 bases and J shed 3 bases, with 20 bases lying between them. The V gene's germline CDR1 is LNHDA and CDR2 SQIVND (reference sequence). DNA for the CDR3: TGTGCCAGTAGTATTTGGCAGGGTAGGGGATTGGACACTGAAGCTTTCTTT. Amino acid sequence: CASSIWQGRGLDTEAFF.

This clonotype was observed a few times. Its ends do not fully match the called genes, so a read error is possible. The chain employs TRBV28 and TRBJ2-1, with 9 bases lining up with TRBD2. Germline CDR1 and CDR2: MDHEN and SYDVKM. CDR3 size: 18 residues. The CDR3: CGSIRGGFGREGYNEQFF. In nucleotides, the CDR3 is TGTGGCAGCATCCGCGGGGGGTTTGGGCGGGAGGGCTACAATGAGCAGTTCTTC.

This clonotype came up a few times. The rearrangement joins TRBV5-1 to TRBJ2-7, with TRBD2 as a possible D gene (6 bases). Germline loops: CDR1 SGHRS, CDR2 YFSETQ. The CDR3 runs to 14 residues. V was shortened by 5 bases and J by 4 bases, with 16 bases between the two germline ends. Here the CDR3 DNA reads TGCGCCAGCAGTGTCGGGAGTGGATGGTACGAGCAGTACTTC. Translating it yields CASSVGSGWYEQYF.

This sequence joins TRBV14 and TRBJ1-2, with D uncertain. Trimming stripped 3 bases from V and 10 bases from J, with 15 bases between. The CDR3 loop spans 13 amino acids. Germline loops: CDR1 SGHDN, CDR2 FVKESK. The CDR3 loop is CASSHEFTTDYTF. For the CDR3, the DNA is TGTGCCAGCAGCCACGAATTTACCACCGACTACACCTTC.

This clonotype occurred a few times. The chain is built from TRBV5-6 and TRBJ2-1; the D gene is possibly TRBD2 (5 bases). The CDR3 runs to 15 residues. CDR1 and CDR2 from the germline V gene are SGHDT and YYEEEE. Trimming took off 4 bases at V and 10 bases at J, with 21 bases between the two ends. In DNA, the CDR3 is TGTGCCAGCAGCCCGACCCTTAGAAGGGCGGGCGAGCAGTTCTTC. It translates to CASSPTLRRAGEQFF.

This clonotype has only a few counts. The V and J genes are TRBV5-1 and TRBJ2-1, with no clear D. Looked up from germline, CDR1 is SGHRS and CDR2 is YFSETQ. Trimming took 4 bases from V and 5 from J, leaving 10 bases between them. The CDR3 spans 13 residues. CDR3 loop: CASSRVGDNEQFF. The CDR3 bases are TGCGCCAGCAGCAGGGTAGGTGACAATGAGCAGTTCTTC.